A single sample gave rise to the 8 T cell receptor beta chains below, sequenced in a study of blood T cells in healthy people across ages. A J-beta primer mix and a sample-barcoded 5' primer were used in a second PCR of about 7 to 12 cycles. One entry per CDR3 protein, called by TCRdb with MiXCR from the 5' RACE reads. Among approximately 940,000 distinct CDR3 sequences listed, about 44% were seen once. Sequencing was performed on blood. The receptors originated from a man aged 25-45 years in good health.

The CDR3 DNA sequence: TGTGCCAGCAGCTACCGGGACAGGATGAATTCACCCCTCCACTTT. Amino acids: CASSYRDRMNSPLHF. This chain connects TRBV7-9 to TRBJ1-6; TRBD1 agrees at 8 bases. CDR1 is SEHNR and CDR2 is FQNEAQ in the germline V gene (reference sequence). CDR3 length: 15 amino acids. Trimming removed 4 bases from V and 7 bases from J; junction bases left unmatched: 6.

The chain joins TRBV2 to TRBJ2-3; no clear D. The V end was cut by 5 bases, the J end by 0 bases, with 12 bases between. Germline lookup yields CDR1 SNHLY and CDR2 FYNNEI. There are 15 residues in the CDR3. CDR3 loop: CASSLPLYSTDTQYF. CDR3 sequence (DNA): TGTGCCAGCAGTCTACCGCTTTATAGCACAGATACGCAGTATTTT. Combining the CDR3 with reference TRBV2 and TRBJ2-3 gives the whole variable domain EPEVTQTPSHQVTQMGQEVILRCVPISNHLYFYWYRQILGQKVEFLVSFYNNEISEKSEIFDDQFSVERPDGSNFTLKIRSTKLEDSAMYFCASSLPLYSTDTQYFGPGTRLTVL.

This clonotype was counted only a few times. The rearrangement uses TRBV3-1 and TRBJ2-7; no clear D gene. The CDR3 length is 14 residues. Germline-derived CDR1 and CDR2 are LGHDT and YNNKEL (reference sequence). The V end was cut by 4 bases, the J end by 3 bases, with 13 bases between. The DNA of the CDR3 is TGTGCCAGCAGCCTCAATGACCCCCACTACGAGCAGTACTTC. Protein: CASSLNDPHYEQYF.

This chain connects TRBV10-3 to TRBJ2-1, with 8 bases aligning to TRBD1. The length of the CDR3 is 15 residues. J lost 3 bases, V lost 3 bases, and 4 bases had no gene match. The germline V gene has CDR1 ENHRY and CDR2 SYGVKD. CDR3 bases: TGTGCCATCAGTGATTTCGGACAGGGCTACAATGAGCAGTTCTTC. It specifies CAISDFGQGYNEQFF.

The sample holds a few counts of this clonotype. V and J are TRBV29-1 and TRBJ1-2; D gene unclear. Germline values: CDR1 SQVTM, CDR2 ANQGSEA. Trimming shortened V by 3 bases and J by 4 bases, and 9 bases separated the two germline ends. CDR3 length: 12 amino acids. This CDR3 is CSVEFWGYGYTF. As DNA, the CDR3 is TGCAGCGTTGAGTTCTGGGGCTATGGCTACACCTTC.

The rearrangement uses TRBV5-1 and TRBJ2-5; the match to TRBD2 covers 7 bases. Germline assignment: CDR1 SGHRS and CDR2 YFSETQ. J gave up 2 bases and V 4 bases, and 8 bases lay outside the gene matches. The CDR3 is made up of 15 amino acids. The CDR3, as DNA: TGCGCCAGCAGCGTAACGGGGGGTCGACAAGAGACCCAGTACTTC. Encoded protein: CASSVTGGRQETQYF.

The V gene is TRBV7-2, the J gene TRBJ2-5, with 9 bases lining up with TRBD2. The CDR3 runs to 14 residues. Germline CDR1 SGHTA, CDR2 FQGNSA. The V segment lost 3 bases and the J segment 5 bases; nucleotides outside the gene matches: 4. The CDR3 nucleotides are TGTGCCAGCAGCTTCGGGACTAGCAGTGAGACCCAGTACTTC. As protein: CASSFGTSSETQYF.

This clonotype was recorded a few times. J is TRBJ2-1 and V is TRBV27; TRBD2 matches at 7 bases. Germline V gene sequence: CDR1 MNHEY, CDR2 SMNVEV (reference sequence). Trimming at V came to 6 bases and at J to 8 bases, leaving 4 bases not matched to a gene. The CDR3 is made up of 12 amino acids. CDR3 nucleotide sequence: TGTGCCAGCAGGCTTCGGGAGGATGAGCAGTTCTTC. This gives the protein CASRLREDEQFF.